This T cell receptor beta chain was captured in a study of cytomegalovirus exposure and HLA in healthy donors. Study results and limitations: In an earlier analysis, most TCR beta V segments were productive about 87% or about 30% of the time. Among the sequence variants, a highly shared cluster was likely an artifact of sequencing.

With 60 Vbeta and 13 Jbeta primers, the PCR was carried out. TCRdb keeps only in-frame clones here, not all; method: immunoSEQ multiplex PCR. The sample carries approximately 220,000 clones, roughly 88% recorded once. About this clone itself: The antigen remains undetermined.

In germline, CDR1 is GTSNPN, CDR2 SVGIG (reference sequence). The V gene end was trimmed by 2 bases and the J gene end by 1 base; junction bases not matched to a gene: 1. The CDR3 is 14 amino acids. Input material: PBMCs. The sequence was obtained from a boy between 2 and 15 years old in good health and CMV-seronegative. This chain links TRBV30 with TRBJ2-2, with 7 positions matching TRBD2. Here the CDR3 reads CAWSRGENTGELFF. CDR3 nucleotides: TGTGCCTGGAGTCGGGGGGAGAACACCGGGGAGCTGTTTTTT.